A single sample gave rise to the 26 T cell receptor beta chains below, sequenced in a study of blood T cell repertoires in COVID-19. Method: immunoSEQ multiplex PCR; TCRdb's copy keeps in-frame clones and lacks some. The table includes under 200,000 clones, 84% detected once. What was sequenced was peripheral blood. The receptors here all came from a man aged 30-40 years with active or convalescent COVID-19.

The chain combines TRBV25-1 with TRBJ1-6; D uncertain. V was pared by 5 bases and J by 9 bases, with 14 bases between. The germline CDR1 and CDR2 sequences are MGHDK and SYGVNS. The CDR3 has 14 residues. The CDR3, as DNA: TGTGCCAGCAGTCAGGATTCGGCCGTTTCACCCCTCCACTTT. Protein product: CASSQDSAVSPLHF.

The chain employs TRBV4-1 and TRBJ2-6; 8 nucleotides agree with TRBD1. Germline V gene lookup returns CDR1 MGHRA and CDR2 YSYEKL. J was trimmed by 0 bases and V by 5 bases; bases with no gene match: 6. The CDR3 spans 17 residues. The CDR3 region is CASSGQGSVSGANVLTF. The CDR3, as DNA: TGCGCCAGCAGCGGACAGGGCTCGGTCTCTGGGGCCAACGTCCTGACTTTC.

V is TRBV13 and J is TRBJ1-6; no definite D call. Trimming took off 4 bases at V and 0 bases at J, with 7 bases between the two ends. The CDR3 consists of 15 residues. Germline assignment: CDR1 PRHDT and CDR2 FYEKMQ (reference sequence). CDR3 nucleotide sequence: TGTGCCAGCAGCTGGGGAGCCTCCTATAATTCACCCCTCCACTTT. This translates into CASSWGASYNSPLHF.

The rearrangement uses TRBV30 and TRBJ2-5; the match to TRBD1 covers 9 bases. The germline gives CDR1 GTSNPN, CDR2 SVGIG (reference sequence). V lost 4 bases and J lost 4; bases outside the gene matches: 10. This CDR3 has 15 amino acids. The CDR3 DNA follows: TGTGCCTGGACTCCCGGACAGGGGACGGGAGAGACCCAGTACTTC. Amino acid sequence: CAWTPGQGTGETQYF.

The CDR3 region is CASRSRDRARYNSPLHF. The CDR3 region has the DNA TGTGCCAGCAGGTCCCGGGACAGGGCCCGCTATAATTCACCCCTCCACTTT. This sequence joins TRBV9 and TRBJ1-6; 9 nucleotides line up with TRBD1. V was clipped by 5 bases and J by 3 bases; unmatched bases: 9. There are 17 residues in the CDR3. The germline V gene encodes CDR1 SGDLS and CDR2 YYNGEE.

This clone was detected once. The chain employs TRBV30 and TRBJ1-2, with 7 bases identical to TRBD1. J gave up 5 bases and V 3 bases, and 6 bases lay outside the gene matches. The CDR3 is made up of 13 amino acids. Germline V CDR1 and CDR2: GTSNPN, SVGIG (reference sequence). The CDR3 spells CAWSGSGGYGYTF. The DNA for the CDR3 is TGTGCCTGGAGCGGATCAGGGGGTTATGGCTACACCTTC.

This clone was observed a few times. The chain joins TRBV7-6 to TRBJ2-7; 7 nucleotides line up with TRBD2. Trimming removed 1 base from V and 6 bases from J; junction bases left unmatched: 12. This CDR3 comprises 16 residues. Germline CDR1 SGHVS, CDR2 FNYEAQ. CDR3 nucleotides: TGTGCCAGCAGCTTAGGATCGGGCGGGAGTGGGGTCGAGCAGTACTTC. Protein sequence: CASSLGSGGSGVEQYF.

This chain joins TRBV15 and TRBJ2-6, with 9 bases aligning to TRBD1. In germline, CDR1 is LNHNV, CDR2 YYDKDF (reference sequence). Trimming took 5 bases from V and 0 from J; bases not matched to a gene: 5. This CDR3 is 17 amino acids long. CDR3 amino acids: CATSPQGAGSGANVLTF. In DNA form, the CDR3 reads TGTGCCACCAGCCCACAGGGGGCCGGCTCTGGGGCCAACGTCCTGACTTTC. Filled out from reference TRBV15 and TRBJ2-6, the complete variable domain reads DAMVIQNPRYQVTQFGKPVTLSCSQTLNHNVMYWYQQKSSQAPKLLFHYYDKDFNNEADTPDNFQSRRPNTSFCFLDIRSPGLGDTAMYLCATSPQGAGSGANVLTFGAGSRLTVL.

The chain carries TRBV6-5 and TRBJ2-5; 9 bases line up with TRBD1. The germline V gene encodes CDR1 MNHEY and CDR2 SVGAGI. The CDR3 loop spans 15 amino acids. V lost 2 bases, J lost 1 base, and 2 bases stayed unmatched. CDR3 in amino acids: CASSYGDRVQETQYF. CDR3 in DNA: TGTGCCAGCAGTTACGGGGACAGGGTCCAAGAGACCCAGTACTTC.

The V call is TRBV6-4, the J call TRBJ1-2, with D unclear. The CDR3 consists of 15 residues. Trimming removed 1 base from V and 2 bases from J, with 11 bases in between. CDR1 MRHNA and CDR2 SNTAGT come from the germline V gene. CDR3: CASSDWNAGNYGYTF. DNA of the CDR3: TGTGCCAGCAGTGACTGGAACGCGGGGAACTATGGCTACACCTTC.

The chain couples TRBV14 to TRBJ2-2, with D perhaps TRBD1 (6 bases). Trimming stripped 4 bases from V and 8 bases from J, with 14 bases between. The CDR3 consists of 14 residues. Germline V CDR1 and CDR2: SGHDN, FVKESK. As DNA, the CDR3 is TGTGCCAGCAGCCGTAGAACAGGGTCAGGGGAGCTGTTTTTT. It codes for CASSRRTGSGELFF.

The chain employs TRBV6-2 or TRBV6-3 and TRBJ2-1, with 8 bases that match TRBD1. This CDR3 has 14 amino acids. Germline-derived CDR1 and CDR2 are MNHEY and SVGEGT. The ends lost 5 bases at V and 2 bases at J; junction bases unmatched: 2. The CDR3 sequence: CASSIRGPYNEQFF. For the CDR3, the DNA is TGTGCCAGCAGTATCAGGGGGCCCTACAATGAGCAGTTCTTC.

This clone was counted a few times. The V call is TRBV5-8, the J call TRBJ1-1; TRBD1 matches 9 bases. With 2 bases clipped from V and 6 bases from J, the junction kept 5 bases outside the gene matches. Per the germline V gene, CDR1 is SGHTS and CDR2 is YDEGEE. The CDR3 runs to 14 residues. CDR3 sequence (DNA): TGTGCCAGCAGCTTAGGACAGGGGATCGCTGAAGCTTTCTTT. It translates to CASSLGQGIAEAFF.

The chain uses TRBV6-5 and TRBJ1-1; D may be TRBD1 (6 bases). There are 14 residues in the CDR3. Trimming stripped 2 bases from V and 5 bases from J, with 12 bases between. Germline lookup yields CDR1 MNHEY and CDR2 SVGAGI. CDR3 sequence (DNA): TGTGCCAGCAGTTACGAAAGGACAGTGACTGAAGCTTTCTTT. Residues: CASSYERTVTEAFF.

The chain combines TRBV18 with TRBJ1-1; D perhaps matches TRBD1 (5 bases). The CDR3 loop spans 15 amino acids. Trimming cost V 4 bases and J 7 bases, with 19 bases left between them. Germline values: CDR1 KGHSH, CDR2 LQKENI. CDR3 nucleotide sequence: TGTGCCAGCTCACTCCGGGACTCTCCTTTGGGTGAAGCTTTCTTT. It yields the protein CASSLRDSPLGEAFF.

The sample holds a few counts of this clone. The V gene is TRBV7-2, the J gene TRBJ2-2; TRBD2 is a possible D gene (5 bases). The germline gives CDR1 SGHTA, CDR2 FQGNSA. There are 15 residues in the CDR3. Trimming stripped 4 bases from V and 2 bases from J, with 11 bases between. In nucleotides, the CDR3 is TGTGCCAGCAGCTCAGGAGGTTACAACACCGGGGAGCTGTTTTTT. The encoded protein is CASSSGGYNTGELFF.

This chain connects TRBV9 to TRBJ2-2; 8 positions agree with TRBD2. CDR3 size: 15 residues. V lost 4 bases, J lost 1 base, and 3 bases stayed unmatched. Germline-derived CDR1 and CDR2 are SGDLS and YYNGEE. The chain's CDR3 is CASSPAGGNTGELFF. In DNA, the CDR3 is TGTGCCAGCAGCCCCGCGGGGGGGAACACCGGGGAGCTGTTTTTT.

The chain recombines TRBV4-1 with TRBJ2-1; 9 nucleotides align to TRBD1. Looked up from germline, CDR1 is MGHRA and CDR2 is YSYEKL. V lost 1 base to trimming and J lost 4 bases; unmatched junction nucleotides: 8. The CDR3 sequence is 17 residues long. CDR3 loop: CASSQGSGTGIYNEQFF. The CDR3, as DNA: TGCGCCAGCAGCCAAGGCTCTGGGACAGGGATTTACAATGAGCAGTTCTTC.

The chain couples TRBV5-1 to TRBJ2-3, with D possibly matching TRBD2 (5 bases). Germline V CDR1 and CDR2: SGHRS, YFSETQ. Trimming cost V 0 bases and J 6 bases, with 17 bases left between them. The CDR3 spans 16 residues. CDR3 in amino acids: CASSLGSLSRGDTQYF. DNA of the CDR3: TGCGCCAGCAGCTTGGGGTCCCTCTCTCGAGGGGATACGCAGTATTTT. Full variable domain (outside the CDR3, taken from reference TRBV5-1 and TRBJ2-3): KAGVTQTPRYLIKTRGQQVTLSCSPISGHRSVSWYQQTPGQGLQFLFEYFSETQRNKGNFPGRFSGRQFSNSRSEMNVSTLELGDSALYLCASSLGSLSRGDTQYFGPGTRLTVL.

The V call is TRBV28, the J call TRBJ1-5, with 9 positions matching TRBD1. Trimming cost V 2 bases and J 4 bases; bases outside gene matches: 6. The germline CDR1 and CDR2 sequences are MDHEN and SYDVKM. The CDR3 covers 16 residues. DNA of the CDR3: TGTGCCAGCAGTTTACCCGGGACAGGGCATAATCAGCCCCAGCATTTT. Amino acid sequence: CASSLPGTGHNQPQHF.

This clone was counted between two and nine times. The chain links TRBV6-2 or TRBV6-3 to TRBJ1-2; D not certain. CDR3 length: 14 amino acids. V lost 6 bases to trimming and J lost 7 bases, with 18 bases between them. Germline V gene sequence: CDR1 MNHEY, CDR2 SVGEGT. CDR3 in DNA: TGTGCCAGCAGACCTCAGGTATCTATGAGTGGCTACACCTTC. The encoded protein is CASRPQVSMSGYTF.

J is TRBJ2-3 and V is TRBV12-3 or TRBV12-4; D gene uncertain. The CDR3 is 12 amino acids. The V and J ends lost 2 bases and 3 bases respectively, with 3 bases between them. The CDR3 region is CASSLSTDTQYF. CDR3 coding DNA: TGTGCCAGCAGTTTATCAACAGATACGCAGTATTTT.

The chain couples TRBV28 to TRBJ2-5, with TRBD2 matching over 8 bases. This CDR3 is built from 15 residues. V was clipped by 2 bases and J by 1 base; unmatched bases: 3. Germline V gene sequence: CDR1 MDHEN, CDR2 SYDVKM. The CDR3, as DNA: TGTGCCAGCAGTTTAGCGGGGGGCCTCCAAGAGACCCAGTACTTC. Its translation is CASSLAGGLQETQYF.

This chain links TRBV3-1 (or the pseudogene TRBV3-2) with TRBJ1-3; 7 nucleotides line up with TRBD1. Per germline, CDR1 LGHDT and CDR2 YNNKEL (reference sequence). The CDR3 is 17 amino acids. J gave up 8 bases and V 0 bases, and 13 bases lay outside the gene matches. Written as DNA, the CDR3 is TGTGCCAGCAGCCAAGACCCCCACAGGGGACGGTACGACACCATATATTTT. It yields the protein CASSQDPHRGRYDTIYF.

The CDR3 coding sequence is TGTGCCAGCAAGACGACGGGAGGAAACACCATATATTTT. Translating gives CASKTTGGNTIYF. The chain carries TRBV2 and TRBJ1-3, with no clear D. The V end lost 7 bases, the J end lost 4 bases, and 11 bases lay between the germline ends. CDR3 length: 13 amino acids. Germline V gives CDR1 SNHLY, CDR2 FYNNEI.

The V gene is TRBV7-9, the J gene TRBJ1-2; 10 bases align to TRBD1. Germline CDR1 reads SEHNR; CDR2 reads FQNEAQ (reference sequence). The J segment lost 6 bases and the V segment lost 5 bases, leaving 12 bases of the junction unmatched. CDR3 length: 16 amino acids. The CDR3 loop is CASSPEVGQGFHGYTF. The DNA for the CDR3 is TGTGCCAGCAGCCCGGAAGTGGGACAGGGGTTTCATGGCTACACCTTC.